This T cell receptor beta chain was documented in a study of Graves' ophthalmopathy and Graves' hyperthyroidism. Across the whole study: Peripheral blood sampling preceded any treatment and occurred at initial diagnosis.

The CDR3 length is 16 residues. From germline, CDR1 is SGHTA and CDR2 FQGTGA. V lost 5 bases and J lost 1, with 18 bases in between. The table lists this clonotype with a few counts. Its specificity is not known. RNA transcripts yielded amplified TCR beta CDR3 regions. HTBI primers served in a first-round RT-PCR, which a second-round multiplex PCR followed. TCRdb called the multiplex PCR reads again in MiXCR, with one record for every CDR3 protein. The table lists 300,000 to 400,000 distinct CDR3 sequences, around a sixth of them singletons. Whole-study results and caveats: Clonotypes were expanded in thyroid at above 0.001 frequency, and most also appeared in blood. Predictions made by the model for ophthalmopathy progression reached roughly 71% sensitivity and around 72% specificity.

The TCR sequence derives from an adult man with Graves' ophthalmopathy. V gene TRBV7-3 combines with J gene TRBJ2-7; maybe TRBD1 (5 bases). The sample comprised peripheral blood. The CDR3 region has the DNA TGTGCCAGCAGCCTAAAGGCGGTGGGGCAGTCCTACGAGCAGTACTTC. Translated, it gives CASSLKAVGQSYEQYF.